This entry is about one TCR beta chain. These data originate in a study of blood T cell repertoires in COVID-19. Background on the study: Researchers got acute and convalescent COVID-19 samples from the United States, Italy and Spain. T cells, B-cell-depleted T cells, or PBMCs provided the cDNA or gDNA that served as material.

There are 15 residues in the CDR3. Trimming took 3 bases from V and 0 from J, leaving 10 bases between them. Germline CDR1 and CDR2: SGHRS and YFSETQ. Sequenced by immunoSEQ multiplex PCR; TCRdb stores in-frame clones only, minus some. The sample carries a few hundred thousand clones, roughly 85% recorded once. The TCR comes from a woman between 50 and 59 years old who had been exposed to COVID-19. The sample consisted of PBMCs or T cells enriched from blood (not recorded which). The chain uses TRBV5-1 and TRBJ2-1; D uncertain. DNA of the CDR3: TGCGCCAGCAGCTATGGGCTAAGCTCCTACAATGAGCAGTTCTTC. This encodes CASSYGLSSYNEQFF. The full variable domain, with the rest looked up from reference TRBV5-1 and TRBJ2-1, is KAGVTQTPRYLIKTRGQQVTLSCSPISGHRSVSWYQQTPGQGLQFLFEYFSETQRNKGNFPGRFSGRQFSNSRSEMNVSTLELGDSALYLCASSYGLSSYNEQFFGPGTRLTVL.